This TCR beta chain was recorded in a study of response to subunit inactivated influenza vaccine. Whole-study results and caveats: That few new T cells are recruited by each seasonal influenza vaccination was the authors' suggestion.

With regard to this clonotype: Its antigen remains unidentified.

TCRdb fed the RT-PCR reads into MiXCR, producing one record per CDR3 protein. The top ten hold about 9.4% of the sample, which has around 790,000 distinct CDR3 sequences, around 20% seen once. This CDR3 spans 15 amino acids. V gave up 2 bases and J gave up 0 bases, with 10 bases separating them. From germline, CDR1 is SGHVS and CDR2 FQNEAQ. Sample: PBMCs from blood, taken 4 to 6 days after vaccination. This clonotype was sampled from a man over 45 who received an inactivated influenza vaccine. V and J are TRBV7-8 and TRBJ2-5; D not certain. The CDR3 loop is CASSLTQRNQETQYF. For the CDR3, the DNA is TGTGCCAGCAGCTTAACACAGAGAAACCAAGAGACCCAGTACTTC.